The clone carrying this TCR beta chain was observed at least ten times. The antigen is unknown. This entry belongs to a study of T cells in Graves' hyperthyroidism and ophthalmopathy. Broader study findings: A 13 V-J model separated ophthalmopathy from stable hyperthyroidism.

V lost 0 bases and J 0 bases, leaving 6 bases between the germline ends. CDR1 is PRHDT, CDR2 FYEKMQ, per germline (reference sequence). There are 14 residues in the CDR3. RNA transcripts yielded amplified TCR beta CDR3 regions. The HTBI primer set drove a first-round RT-PCR of the TCR CDR3. TCRdb re-derived calls from the multiplex PCR reads in MiXCR, one entry per CDR3 protein. Counted here are approximately 250,000 distinct CDR3 sequences, almost 25% occurring once; the ten biggest clones make up around 32%. This TCR was recovered from a woman aged 35 to 49 with Graves' ophthalmopathy. The specimen sequenced was blood. This chain uses TRBV13 with TRBJ2-7; no clear D. CDR3 DNA sequence: TGTGCCAGCAGCTTAGGGTTGACCTCCTACGAGCAGTACTTC. Its translation is CASSLGLTSYEQYF.